Following are 27 T cell receptor beta chains from one sample sequenced in a study of T-cell memory formation after mild COVID-19. TCRdb analysed the 5' RACE reads with MiXCR anew, one entry per CDR3 protein. In the table there are 550,000 to 700,000 distinct CDR3 sequences, about a sixth of which are singletons. Sample: PBMCs or a T cell subset sorted from them (not recorded which). The receptors derive from an adult woman who had mild COVID-19 (a few samples of this study predate the infection). Cell type and time point are not known.

There are many counts of this clonotype. The V and J genes are TRBV5-4 and TRBJ2-7; D remains ambiguous. The V gene lost 4 bases and the J gene lost 3 bases, with 14 bases spanning the gap. This CDR3 spans 14 amino acids. CDR1 is SGHNT, CDR2 YYREEE, per germline (reference sequence). CDR3 sequence (DNA): TGTGCCAGCAGCATACTGCAAGAAGACTACGAGCAGTACTTC. This translates into CASSILQEDYEQYF.

This clonotype was observed a handful of times. The rearrangement uses TRBV20-1 and TRBJ2-1, with 11 bases that match TRBD2. The germline CDR1 and CDR2 sequences are DFQATT and SNEGSKA (reference sequence). After removal of 6 bases from V and 2 bases from J, the junction contained 9 bases not matched to a gene. This CDR3 is built from 16 residues. The DNA of the CDR3 is TGCAGTGCCCGTAACAGACTAGCGGGGCCCTACAATGAGCAGTTCTTC. This codes for CSARNRLAGPYNEQFF.

The sample holds a few counts of this clonotype. The chain combines TRBV20-1 with TRBJ1-1; 8 bases match TRBD1. The CDR3 sequence is 18 residues long. CDR1 DFQATT and CDR2 SNEGSKA come from the germline V gene (reference sequence). Trimming took 1 base from V and 0 from J; bases not matched to a gene: 13. CDR3 region: CSARGIGQGPAMNTEAFF. The CDR3 DNA reads TGCAGTGCTAGAGGTATCGGACAGGGTCCGGCCATGAACACTGAAGCTTTCTTT.

V is TRBV5-1 and J is TRBJ1-1; D might be TRBD1 (6 bases). Germline V gene data show CDR1 as SGHRS and CDR2 as YFSETQ. The CDR3 extends over 18 amino acids. Between the trimmed V and J ends, which lost 4 bases and 6 bases, there was a span of 28 bases. This chain's CDR3 is CASSPVPGGLANNPEAFF. CDR3 sequence (DNA): TGCGCCAGCAGCCCGGTCCCGGGGGGCCTCGCGAATAACCCTGAAGCTTTCTTT. The full variable domain, in which reference TRBV5-1 and TRBJ1-1 provide the parts outside the CDR3, is KAGVTQTPRYLIKTRGQQVTLSCSPISGHRSVSWYQQTPGQGLQFLFEYFSETQRNKGNFPGRFSGRQFSNSRSEMNVSTLELGDSALYLCASSPVPGGLANNPEAFFGQGTRLTVV.

The chain joins TRBV7-9 to TRBJ2-2; D unclear. The CDR3 loop spans 16 amino acids. Trimming shortened V by 11 bases and J by 4 bases, and 23 bases separated the two germline ends. The germline CDR1 and CDR2 sequences are SEHNR and FQNEAQ (reference sequence). The chain's CDR3 is CAGFKLDGAFTGELFF. CDR3 DNA: TGTGCCGGATTCAAACTCGACGGAGCCTTCACCGGGGAGCTGTTTTTT.

This clonotype occurred many times. This rearrangement joins TRBV20-1 to TRBJ1-1, with D perhaps matching TRBD1 (6 bases). CDR1 is DFQATT and CDR2 is SNEGSKA in the germline V gene (reference sequence). Trimming stripped 3 bases from V and 0 bases from J, with 11 bases between. The CDR3 consists of 14 residues. This chain's CDR3 is CSASGQTMNTEAFF. The CDR3 DNA reads as TGCAGTGCTAGTGGACAGACCATGAACACTGAAGCTTTCTTT.

This clonotype came up a few times. The chain is built from TRBV25-1 and TRBJ2-2, with TRBD1 matching over 10 bases. Germline loops: CDR1 MGHDK, CDR2 SYGVNS. Losses at the gene ends were 4 bases for V and 4 bases for J; bases not matched to a gene: 12. CDR3 size: 18 residues. The CDR3 reads CASSVHYGDRGPTGELFF. The DNA for the CDR3 is TGTGCCAGCAGTGTACACTATGGGGACAGGGGACCCACCGGGGAGCTGTTTTTT. Full variable domain (missing parts from reference TRBV25-1 and TRBJ2-2): EADIYQTPRYLVIGTGKKITLECSQTMGHDKMYWYQQDPGMELHLIHYSYGVNSTEKGDLSSESTVSRIRTEHFPLTLESARPSHTSQYLCASSVHYGDRGPTGELFFGEGSRLTVL.

The chain joins TRBV20-1 to TRBJ1-6, with a tentative D call TRBD1 (5 bases). CDR3 size: 16 residues. Looked up from germline, CDR1 is DFQATT and CDR2 is SNEGSKA (reference sequence). V shed 0 bases and J shed 10 bases, with 19 bases lying between them. The CDR3 region is CSARDVRGGTGSPLHF. The CDR3 DNA is TGCAGTGCTAGAGATGTGAGGGGAGGTACAGGCTCACCCCTCCACTTT.

J is TRBJ1-1 and V is TRBV5-1; a weak D match, TRBD1 (6 bases). In germline, CDR1 is SGHRS, CDR2 YFSETQ. The CDR3 is 18 residues long. The V gene lost 0 bases and the J gene lost 0 bases, with 18 bases spanning the gap. CDR3 nucleotide sequence: TGCGCCAGCAGCTTGGGCAGGGGAATACTCAACATGAACACTGAAGCTTTCTTT. Translation: CASSLGRGILNMNTEAFF.

The chain is built from TRBV12-3 or TRBV12-4 and TRBJ2-2; 8 bases agree with TRBD1. The V segment lost 6 bases and the J segment 0 bases; nucleotides outside the gene matches: 3. The length of the CDR3 is 15 residues. CDR3 region: CASSMTGANTGELFF. As DNA, the CDR3 is TGTGCCAGCAGCATGACAGGGGCGAACACCGGGGAGCTGTTTTTT.

A single count supports this clonotype. The chain couples TRBV19 to TRBJ1-1; D perhaps matches TRBD1 (6 bases). CDR3 size: 15 residues. Germline V gives CDR1 LNHDA, CDR2 SQIVND (reference sequence). Deletions cut 1 base from V and 6 bases from J, with 15 bases between. This CDR3 reads CASSIARQGRAEAFF. In DNA form, the CDR3 reads TGTGCCAGTAGTATAGCCCGGCAGGGGAGGGCTGAAGCTTTCTTT. Combining the CDR3 with reference TRBV19 and TRBJ1-1 gives the whole variable domain DGGITQSPKYLFRKEGQNVTLSCEQNLNHDAMYWYRQDPGQGLRLIYYSQIVNDFQKGDIAEGYSVSREKKESFPLTVTSAQKNPTAFYLCASSIARQGRAEAFFGQGTRLTVV.

This clonotype was seen repeatedly, ten times or more. The chain couples TRBV7-2 to TRBJ2-7; a weak D match, TRBD1 (5 bases). With 3 bases removed from V and 2 bases from J, the gap between germline ends came to 8 bases. The CDR3 runs 13 residues. Germline assignment: CDR1 SGHTA and CDR2 FQGNSA. CDR3 amino acids: CASSLTRAYEQYF. In DNA form, the CDR3 reads TGTGCCAGCAGCTTGACCAGGGCCTACGAGCAGTACTTC. Together with reference TRBV7-2 and TRBJ2-7, the CDR3 gives the full variable domain: GAGVSQSPSNKVTEKGKDVELRCDPISGHTALYWYRQSLGQGLEFLIYFQGNSAPDKSGLPSDRFSAERTGGSVSTLTIQRTQQEDSAVYLCASSLTRAYEQYFGPGTRLTVT.

The genes are TRBV5-1 and TRBJ2-7, with 7 bases matching TRBD1. From germline, CDR1 is SGHRS and CDR2 YFSETQ. CDR3 size: 19 residues. The J segment lost 3 bases and the V segment lost 0 bases, leaving 18 bases of the junction unmatched. The CDR3 here is CASSLGWRFGPQGDYEQYF. The CDR3 DNA follows: TGCGCCAGCAGCTTGGGGTGGCGATTTGGCCCTCAGGGGGACTACGAGCAGTACTTC.

This clonotype has just a few counts. The chain combines TRBV5-4 with TRBJ2-5, with unresolved D. CDR3 length equals 12 residues. Looked up from germline, CDR1 is SGHNT and CDR2 is YYREEE (reference sequence). Trimming took off 2 bases at V and 1 base at J, with 3 bases between the two ends. This CDR3 is CASSFRQETQYF. As DNA, the CDR3 is TGTGCCAGCAGCTTCCGCCAAGAGACCCAGTACTTC.

J is TRBJ1-1 and V is TRBV7-9; 8 bases fit TRBD1. CDR1 and CDR2 (germline): SEHNR, FQNEAQ (reference sequence). The junction had 9 bases not matched to a gene; V was cut back by 3 bases and J by 3 bases. There are 16 residues in the CDR3. In DNA form, the CDR3 reads TGTGCCAGCAGCTTTGGTACCCAGGGGGCGGACACTGAAGCTTTCTTT. Amino acids: CASSFGTQGADTEAFF.

The CDR3 nucleotides read TGCAGTGCTAGCTTGACTAGCGGGATGTACGAGCAGTACTTC. Translation gives CSASLTSGMYEQYF. The chain recombines TRBV20-1 with TRBJ2-7, with 11 bases matching TRBD2. V shed 3 bases, J shed 4 bases, and the junction held 5 bases outside the gene matches. Germline CDR1 reads DFQATT; CDR2 reads SNEGSKA (reference sequence). The CDR3 is 14 residues long.

This clonotype was recorded many times. This chain uses TRBV12-3 or TRBV12-4 with TRBJ1-2; no definite D call. This CDR3 has 12 amino acids. V dropped 7 bases and J dropped 2 bases, with 8 bases sitting between them. CDR3 protein: CASKEENYGYTF. The CDR3 nucleotides read TGTGCCAGCAAGGAGGAAAACTATGGCTACACCTTC.

This chain joins TRBV6-1 and TRBJ1-1, with TRBD1 matching 11 bases. The length of the CDR3 is 13 residues. V lost 8 bases and J lost 6; bases outside the gene matches: 5. Germline V gene sequence: CDR1 MNHNS, CDR2 SASEGT. CDR3 region: CASARDRGSEAFF. The CDR3 DNA follows: TGTGCCAGCGCGAGGGACAGGGGGTCTGAAGCTTTCTTT.

The chain uses TRBV18 and TRBJ2-3; TRBD2 agrees at 11 bases. With 0 bases clipped from V and 4 bases from J, the junction kept 3 bases outside the gene matches. The germline CDR1 and CDR2 sequences are KGHSH and LQKENI. The CDR3 is 16 amino acids. CDR3 DNA sequence: TGTGCCAGCTCACCACCAGTAGCGGGAGGGCCAGATACGCAGTATTTT. Translated, it gives CASSPPVAGGPDTQYF.

V and J are TRBV25-1 and TRBJ2-5; D not certain. The germline V gene has CDR1 MGHDK and CDR2 SYGVNS. V was shortened by 3 bases and J by 1 base, with 15 bases between the two germline ends. The CDR3 covers 16 residues. This CDR3 is CASSEVTMGAQETQYF. The DNA of the CDR3 is TGTGCCAGCAGTGAGGTAACAATGGGCGCCCAAGAGACCCAGTACTTC. The complete variable domain, with remaining parts taken from reference TRBV25-1 and TRBJ2-5, reads EADIYQTPRYLVIGTGKKITLECSQTMGHDKMYWYQQDPGMELHLIHYSYGVNSTEKGDLSSESTVSRIRTEHFPLTLESARPSHTSQYLCASSEVTMGAQETQYFGPGTRLLVL.

The gene calls are TRBV11-3 and TRBJ2-3, with 10 bases identical to TRBD2. Per the germline V gene, CDR1 is SGHNT and CDR2 is YENEEA. There are 15 residues in the CDR3. Trimming at V came to 5 bases and at J to 6 bases, leaving 8 bases not matched to a gene. The CDR3 is CASSPPLAGVDTQYF. Here the CDR3 DNA reads TGTGCCAGCAGCCCACCCCTAGCGGGAGTTGATACGCAGTATTTT.

The chain employs TRBV12-3 or TRBV12-4 and TRBJ2-7; 7 nucleotides match TRBD1. The J segment lost 7 bases and the V segment lost 6 bases, leaving 9 bases of the junction unmatched. CDR3 size: 13 residues. In DNA form, the CDR3 reads TGTGCCAGCAGGTTTCAGACAGGGACGGAGCAGTACTTC. Translating it yields CASRFQTGTEQYF.

This clonotype was observed a few times. The chain combines TRBV12-3 or TRBV12-4 with TRBJ2-5; 8 bases agree with TRBD2. CDR3 length equals 19 residues. J gave up 0 bases and V 4 bases, and 16 bases lay outside the gene matches. The CDR3 loop reads CASSSKLAVPDYYQETQYF. In nucleotides, the CDR3 is TGTGCCAGCAGTTCTAAACTAGCGGTCCCGGACTACTACCAAGAGACCCAGTACTTC.

This clonotype was found a few times. This chain joins TRBV15 and TRBJ2-2; no definite D call. Germline values: CDR1 LNHNV, CDR2 YYDKDF (reference sequence). V lost 8 bases and J 1 base, leaving 11 bases between the germline ends. The CDR3 spans 14 residues. CDR3 in DNA: TGTGCCACCGGGCTTAATGGGAACACCGGGGAGCTGTTTTTT. Amino acids: CATGLNGNTGELFF.

The table lists this clonotype with many counts. The chain couples TRBV3-1 to TRBJ2-7, with a weak D call TRBD2 (5 bases). Germline CDR1 is LGHDT and CDR2 is YNNKEL (reference sequence). V shed 5 bases and J shed 5 bases, with 22 bases lying between them. CDR3 length: 16 amino acids. CDR3 in amino acids: CASSLHWTRTRDEQYF. The CDR3 DNA is TGTGCCAGCAGCTTACACTGGACTCGAACACGGGACGAGCAGTACTTC.

This clonotype was seen a single time. The CDR3 is CASSYASGAEQYF. CDR3 coding DNA: TGTGCCAGCAGTTATGCCTCGGGAGCCGAGCAGTACTTC. The chain employs TRBV27 and TRBJ2-7, with D perhaps matching TRBD2 (6 bases). The CDR3 is 13 residues long. Germline V gene lookup returns CDR1 MNHEY and CDR2 SMNVEV (reference sequence). Trimming stripped 4 bases from V and 6 bases from J, with 13 bases between.

This clonotype showed up just a few times. The J gene is TRBJ2-1, the V gene TRBV12-3 or TRBV12-4; D is perhaps TRBD2 (6 bases). The germline V and J ends were trimmed by 2 bases and 9 bases, with 11 bases remaining between them. The CDR3 has 13 residues. DNA of the CDR3: TGTGCCAGCAGTTTACGCTTGGGGGGTGAGCAGTTCTTC. Its protein product is CASSLRLGGEQFF.